This T cell receptor (beta chain) emerged from a study of T-cell reconstitution after alpha-beta-depleted transplantation in children. There are many counts of this clonotype. V lost 0 bases, J lost 12 bases, and 14 bases lay in between. This CDR3 region has 14 residues. Germline CDR1 is SGHVS and CDR2 is FQNEAQ. This sample's TCRbeta library carried unique molecular identifier barcodes. Each CDR3 protein is one row after TCRdb ran MiXCR on the PCR reads. The table has about 600,000 distinct CDR3 sequences, about 10% seen once. This sequence was found in a human donor who donated a stem cell graft to a child with acute myeloid leukemia. Sample: PBMCs from the stem cell graft donor, taken from the stem cell graft. The chain has TRBV7-8 and TRBJ1-4; D remains ambiguous. This chain's CDR3 is CASSLAHSRRELFF. CDR3 nucleotide sequence: TGTGCCAGCAGCTTAGCGCACAGCAGACGGGAACTGTTTTTT.